These 24 T cell receptor beta chains were sequenced from one sample in a study of OX40 agonist ivuxolimab in advanced cancers. The assay was immunoSEQ multiplex PCR, and TCRdb's table has in-frame clones only and misses some. The table has tens of thousands of clones, 91% seen once. The specimen was CD4+ or CD8+ T cells sorted from blood, collected in a trial of the OX40 agonist ivuxolimab. All receptors derive from an adult with an advanced solid tumor such as melanoma, head and neck, liver or kidney cancer.

The chain joins TRBV28 to TRBJ1-5; tentatively, D is TRBD1 (5 bases). Trimming cost V 11 bases and J 2 bases, with 16 bases left between them. The germline V gene encodes CDR1 MDHEN and CDR2 SYDVKM. This CDR3 is built from 14 residues. Here the CDR3 reads CAAGEGMGNQPQHF. CDR3 bases: TGTGCCGCGGGGGAGGGTATGGGCAATCAGCCCCAGCATTTT.

V is TRBV27 and J is TRBJ2-1; D assignment may be TRBD1 or TRBD2 (7 bases each). The CDR3 is 16 residues long. The V gene's germline CDR1 is MNHEY and CDR2 SMNVEV (reference sequence). The V gene lost 1 base and the J gene lost 5 bases, with 15 bases spanning the gap. The CDR3 DNA reads TGTGCCAGCAGTTTATATCCAGGGGGGGTTGACAATGAGCAGTTCTTC. Translated, it gives CASSLYPGGVDNEQFF.

The V call is TRBV15, the J call TRBJ1-1; a weak D match, TRBD1 (6 bases). V dropped 0 bases and J dropped 1 base, with 12 bases sitting between them. CDR1 LNHNV and CDR2 YYDKDF come from the germline V gene (reference sequence). The CDR3 runs 16 residues. The CDR3 spells CATSRDRGRGNTEAFF. DNA of the CDR3: TGTGCCACCAGCAGAGATCGGGGCAGGGGGAACACTGAAGCTTTCTTT.

The V call is TRBV9, the J call TRBJ2-5; D is tentatively TRBD1 or TRBD2 (5 bases each). Per the germline V gene, CDR1 is SGDLS and CDR2 is YYNGEE. This CDR3 is 21 amino acids long. Trimming stripped 2 bases from V and 1 base from J, with 30 bases between. DNA of the CDR3: TGTGCCAGCAGCGTCGAGGGGCGCCCGGTCTTCGGCCCCGCGGGCCAAGAGACCCAGTACTTC. Protein: CASSVEGRPVFGPAGQETQYF. Full variable domain (missing parts from reference TRBV9 and TRBJ2-5): DSGVTQTPKHLITATGQRVTLRCSPRSGDLSVYWYQQSLDQGLQFLIQYYNGEERAKGNILERFSAQQFPDLHSELNLSSLELGDSALYFCASSVEGRPVFGPAGQETQYFGPGTRLLVL.

This clone was detected only once. The CDR3: CASSSPGQAYEQYF. The CDR3 coding sequence is TGTGCCAGCAGCTCACCGGGACAGGCCTACGAGCAGTACTTC. This chain joins TRBV11-3 and TRBJ2-7; the match to TRBD1 covers 8 bases. This CDR3 is 14 amino acids long. Germline trimming cut 4 bases from V and 2 bases from J; bases unmatched to any gene: 4. CDR1 and CDR2 from the germline V gene are SGHNT and YENEEA.

CDR3 in DNA: TGCGCCAGCAGCCAAGGATACCGGGACGGCCTAAGCGGCTACACCTTC. Encoded protein: CASSQGYRDGLSGYTF. The chain uses TRBV4-1 and TRBJ1-2, with D perhaps matching TRBD1 (5 bases). V lost 1 base to trimming and J lost 8 bases, with 20 bases between them. CDR1 MGHRA and CDR2 YSYEKL come from the germline V gene. The CDR3 has 16 residues.

The chain combines TRBV4-2 with TRBJ2-7; 7 bases agree with TRBD1. Losses at the gene ends were 5 bases for V and 0 bases for J; bases not matched to a gene: 7. The CDR3 is 15 amino acids. Looked up from germline, CDR1 is LGHNA and CDR2 is YNFKEQ. The CDR3 is CASSTGADSSYEQYF. The CDR3 coding sequence is TGTGCCAGCAGCACAGGGGCAGATAGCTCCTACGAGCAGTACTTC.

The chain employs TRBV11-2 and TRBJ2-5, with D maybe TRBD1 (6 bases). This CDR3 spans 15 amino acids. Trimming pared 2 bases from V and 2 bases from J, leaving 12 bases between. Germline CDR1 is SGHAT and CDR2 is FQNNGV. The CDR3 sequence: CASSLLTGQQETQYF. CDR3 nucleotides: TGTGCCAGCAGCTTATTAACAGGGCAACAAGAGACCCAGTACTTC.

The V gene is TRBV7-9, the J gene TRBJ2-7; 10 bases align to TRBD2. The CDR3 covers 15 residues. The germline V gene has CDR1 SEHNR and CDR2 FQNEAQ (reference sequence). The ends lost 2 bases at V and 2 bases at J; junction bases unmatched: 3. CDR3 nucleotide sequence: TGTGCCAGCAGCTTATCGCTAGCGGGAGCCTACGAGCAGTACTTC. Its protein product is CASSLSLAGAYEQYF.

The chain combines TRBV4-3 with TRBJ2-5, with TRBD1 identical over 10 bases. The last part of the DNA fits TRBJ2-7 better; the J call may be wrong. Germline CDR1 LGHNA, CDR2 YSLEER. The length of the CDR3 is 18 residues. The CDR3 DNA sequence: TGCGCCAGCAGCCAAGAGGGTGCCCCAGACAGGGGGCCCTACGAGCAGTACTTC. Encoded protein: CASSQEGAPDRGPYEQYF.

The chain carries TRBV29-1 and TRBJ2-7; no clear D gene. The CDR3 consists of 12 residues. Per the germline V gene, CDR1 is SQVTM and CDR2 is ANQGSEA. V was trimmed by 4 bases and J by 0 bases, leaving 7 bases between them. In DNA, the CDR3 is TGCAGCGTTGGCCCGAGCTCCTACGAGCAGTACTTC. This gives the protein CSVGPSSYEQYF.

The chain combines TRBV4-1 with TRBJ1-1; TRBD1 matches at 9 bases. Germline assignment: CDR1 MGHRA and CDR2 YSYEKL. J was trimmed by 4 bases and V by 0 bases; bases with no gene match: 9. The CDR3 runs to 17 residues. The CDR3 is CASSQEATGGPGTEAFF. The CDR3 region has the DNA TGCGCCAGCAGCCAAGAAGCAACAGGGGGCCCGGGCACTGAAGCTTTCTTT.

CDR3 sequence reads: CASSYAASGNTIYF. The DNA for the CDR3 is TGTGCCAGCAGTTATGCAGCGTCTGGAAACACCATATATTTT. The gene calls are TRBV28 and TRBJ1-3; D gene ambiguous. The CDR3 sequence is 14 residues long. Trimming pared 4 bases from V and 1 base from J, leaving 8 bases between. From germline, CDR1 is MDHEN and CDR2 SYDVKM.

In DNA, the CDR3 is TGTGCCAGCAGCTCCCAGGGGGGTCCCAACACCGGGGAGCTGTTTTTT. Its protein is CASSSQGGPNTGELFF. The J gene is TRBJ2-2, the V gene TRBV7-9; D is possibly TRBD1 (7 bases). The ends were cut back, 4 bases at V and 2 bases at J, with 14 bases in the middle. Per germline, CDR1 SEHNR and CDR2 FQNEAQ (reference sequence). This CDR3 is 16 amino acids long.

With regard to this clone: Compared with germline, one end of the junction differs, possibly owing to a read error. The chain combines TRBV7-7 with TRBJ1-1; TRBD1 is a possible D gene (6 bases). This CDR3 is 13 amino acids long. Germline V lookup: CDR1 SSHAT, CDR2 FNYEAQ (reference sequence). The CDR3 nucleotides read TGTGCTAGCAGCCCCACCCCCAGGGGTGAAGCTTTCTTT. Translation: CASSPTPRGEAFF.

This clone is categorized as medium-sized. This CDR3 is CASSLSIPGDITDTGELFF. CDR3 nucleotide sequence: TGTGCCAGCAGCTTAAGTATACCCGGGGATATTACGGACACCGGGGAGCTGTTTTTT. The chain uses TRBV7-9 and TRBJ2-2, with D possibly TRBD2 on 5 matching bases. The CDR3 extends over 19 amino acids. V was pared by 2 bases and J by 3 bases, with 22 bases between. CDR1 is SEHNR and CDR2 is FQNEAQ in the germline V gene (reference sequence).

CDR3 in amino acids: CASSSLAGGNTGELFF. In DNA form, the CDR3 reads TGTGCCAGCAGCTCCCTAGCGGGGGGGAACACCGGGGAGCTGTTTTTT. V usage is TRBV5-4 and J usage is TRBJ2-2; 11 positions agree with TRBD2. CDR3 length: 16 amino acids. Trimming removed 3 bases from V and 1 base from J; junction bases left unmatched: 2. Germline CDR1 reads SGHNT; CDR2 reads YYREEE (reference sequence).

V is TRBV28 and J is TRBJ2-7; D unresolved. Trimming took 6 bases from V and 5 from J, leaving 17 bases between them. Germline lookup yields CDR1 MDHEN and CDR2 SYDVKM. The CDR3 extends over 14 amino acids. The CDR3 loop is CASRPAGWVDEQYF. The CDR3 coding sequence is TGTGCCAGCAGACCTGCCGGCTGGGTTGACGAGCAGTACTTC. The full variable domain, with the rest looked up from reference TRBV28 and TRBJ2-7, is DVKVTQSSRYLVKRTGEKVFLECVQDMDHENMFWYRQDPGLGLRLIYFSYDVKMKEKGDIPEGYSVSREKKERFSLILESASTNQTSMYLCASRPAGWVDEQYFGPGTRLTVT.

The V and J genes are TRBV14 and TRBJ2-3; D unclear. This CDR3 comprises 12 residues. Germline assignment: CDR1 SGHDN and CDR2 FVKESK. V lost 6 bases and J 6 bases, leaving 10 bases between the germline ends. For the CDR3, the DNA is TGTGCCAGCAGTCCCCCCGGGGATACGCAGTATTTT. Protein: CASSPPGDTQYF. The full variable domain, with the rest looked up from reference TRBV14 and TRBJ2-3, is EAGVTQFPSHSVIEKGQTVTLRCDPISGHDNLYWYRRVMGKEIKFLLHFVKESKQDESGMPNNRFLAERTGGTYSTLKVQPAELEDSGVYFCASSPPGDTQYFGPGTRLTVL.

V gene TRBV6-5 combines with J gene TRBJ2-5; unclear D gene. Trimming took off 6 bases at V and 2 bases at J, with 13 bases between the two ends. Germline V gene sequence: CDR1 MNHEY, CDR2 SVGAGI. The CDR3 spans 14 residues. CDR3 sequence reads: CASSGWATQETQYF. CDR3 nucleotide sequence: TGTGCCAGCAGCGGCTGGGCAACGCAAGAGACCCAGTACTTC.

The chain carries TRBV27 and TRBJ2-7; 7 nucleotides match TRBD2. Germline V CDR1 and CDR2: MNHEY, SMNVEV (reference sequence). CDR3 length: 11 amino acids. V was pared by 11 bases and J by 6 bases, with 7 bases of the junction left unmatched. CDR3 region: CASRRGSEQYV. Written as DNA, the CDR3 is TGTGCCTCGAGGCGCGGGAGCGAGCAGTACGTC.

This chain uses TRBV9 with TRBJ2-5; D possibly corresponds to TRBD2 (5 bases). CDR1 is SGDLS, CDR2 YYNGEE, per germline. V was clipped by 0 bases and J by 4 bases, with 10 bases between them. This CDR3 spans 14 amino acids. DNA of the CDR3: TGTGCCAGCAGCGTAGAAGGTAGCGCAGAGACCCAGTACTTC. Encoded protein: CASSVEGSAETQYF.

The chain joins TRBV15 to TRBJ2-1, with D possibly called TRBD1 or TRBD2 (5 bases each). This CDR3 spans 15 amino acids. The ends were cut back, 0 bases at V and 7 bases at J, with 13 bases in the middle. Germline values: CDR1 LNHNV, CDR2 YYDKDF (reference sequence). In DNA, the CDR3 is TGTGCCACCAGCAGAGATCTGGGACCAGGGAATGAGCAGTTCTTC. It is translated as CATSRDLGPGNEQFF. Complete variable domain (other parts from reference TRBV15 and TRBJ2-1): DAMVIQNPRYQVTQFGKPVTLSCSQTLNHNVMYWYQQKSSQAPKLLFHYYDKDFNNEADTPDNFQSRRPNTSFCFLDIRSPGLGDTAMYLCATSRDLGPGNEQFFGPGTRLTVL.

This chain connects TRBV27 to TRBJ2-7, with D possibly being TRBD2 (5 bases). V lost 0 bases to trimming and J lost 3 bases, with 9 bases between them. Germline values: CDR1 MNHEY, CDR2 SMNVEV (reference sequence). The CDR3 contains 14 residues. The CDR3 loop is CASSLSAGNYEQYV. The CDR3, as DNA: TGTGCCAGCAGTTTATCGGCCGGGAACTACGAGCAGTACGTC.